The clone carrying this T cell receptor (beta chain) was seen a single time. The record originates from a study of blood T cell repertoires in COVID-19. Looking at the study overall: COVID-19 samples collected from the United States, Italy and Spain covered acute and convalescent phases. The analysed material was cDNA or gDNA that came from T cells, B-cell-depleted T cells, or PBMCs.

As processed by the authors: Amplified reference gene primers provided the basis for estimating nucleated cell counts. Clones were sequenced by immunoSEQ multiplex PCR, and TCRdb holds only the in-frame ones, with some missing. V and J calls and clone size come straight from that table; D and trimming were deduced from the DNA. The sample gives 150,000 to 160,000 clones, approximately 85% of which show up once; 0.55% to 0.75% is in the top ten. CDR1 is SNHLY, CDR2 FYNNEI, per germline. The ends lost 7 bases at V and 1 base at J; junction bases unmatched: 6. This CDR3 has 14 residues. The V and J genes are TRBV2 and TRBJ2-7; 8 bases match TRBD1. The source material was peripheral blood. The sequence was collected from a man aged 60 to 75 with COVID-19, enrolled during active disease. CDR3 nucleotides: TGTGCCAGCAACACGCAGGGGGCTTCCTACGAGCAGTACTTC. Amino acid sequence: CASNTQGASYEQYF.